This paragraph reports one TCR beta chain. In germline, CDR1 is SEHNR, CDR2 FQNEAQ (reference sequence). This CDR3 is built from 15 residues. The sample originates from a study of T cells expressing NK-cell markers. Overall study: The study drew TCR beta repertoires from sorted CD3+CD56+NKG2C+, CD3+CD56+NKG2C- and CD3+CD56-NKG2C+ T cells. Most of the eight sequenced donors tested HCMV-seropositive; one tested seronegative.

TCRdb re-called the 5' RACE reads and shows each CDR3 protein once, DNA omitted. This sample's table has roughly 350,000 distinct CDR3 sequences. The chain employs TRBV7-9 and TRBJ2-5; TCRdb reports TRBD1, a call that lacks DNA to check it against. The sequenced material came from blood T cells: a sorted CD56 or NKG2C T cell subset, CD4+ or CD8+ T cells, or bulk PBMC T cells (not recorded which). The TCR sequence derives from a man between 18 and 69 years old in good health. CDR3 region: CASSTEPTGLETQYF.